This record concerns one T cell receptor beta chain sequence. The data derive from a study of blood T cell repertoires in COVID-19. Study-level information: Some COVID-19 samples were acute and others convalescent; all came from the United States, Italy and Spain. PBMCs, B-cell-depleted T cells, or T cells were the source of the cDNA or gDNA that made up the material.

This CDR3 has 18 amino acids. Germline-derived CDR1 and CDR2 are LGHDT and YNNKEL (reference sequence). V lost 1 base to trimming and J lost 2 bases, with 19 bases between them. Authors' analysis steps: How many nucleated cells were present was estimated from reference gene primer amplification. Measured with immunoSEQ multiplex PCR; TCRdb has only the in-frame clones, and not every one. The V and J calls and clone size come from that table; D and trimming were worked out from the DNA. Altogether 40,000 to 50,000 clones are present, roughly 90% being singletons, with the ten largest covering 3.9%. Source material: peripheral blood. The rearrangement uses TRBV3-1 (or the pseudogene TRBV3-2) and TRBJ2-3, with D maybe TRBD1 (5 bases). The receptor's source is a human donor in a cohort sampled during active COVID-19. CDR3 sequence: CASSQAAERGQPTDTQYF. The CDR3 DNA reads as TGTGCCAGCAGCCAAGCCGCAGAAAGGGGCCAACCCACAGATACGCAGTATTTT.